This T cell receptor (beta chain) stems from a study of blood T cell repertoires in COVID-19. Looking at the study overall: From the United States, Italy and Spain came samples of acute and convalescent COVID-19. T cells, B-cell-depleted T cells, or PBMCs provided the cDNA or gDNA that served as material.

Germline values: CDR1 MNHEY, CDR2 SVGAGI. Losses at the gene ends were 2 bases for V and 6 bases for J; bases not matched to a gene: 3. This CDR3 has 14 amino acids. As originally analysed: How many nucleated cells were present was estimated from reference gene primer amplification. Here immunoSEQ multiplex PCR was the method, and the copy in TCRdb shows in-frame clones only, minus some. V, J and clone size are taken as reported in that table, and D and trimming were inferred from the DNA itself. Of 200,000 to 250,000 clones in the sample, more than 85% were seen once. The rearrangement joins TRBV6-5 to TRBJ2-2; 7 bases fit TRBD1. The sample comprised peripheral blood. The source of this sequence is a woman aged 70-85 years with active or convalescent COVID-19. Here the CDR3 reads CASSYVDRPGELFF. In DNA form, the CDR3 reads TGTGCCAGCAGTTACGTGGACAGGCCCGGGGAGCTGTTTTTT.